Detailed here is one T cell receptor (beta chain). The sample is drawn from a study of control samples from healthy donors and cancer patients. Looked up from germline, CDR1 is LGHNA and CDR2 is YNFKEQ. Trimming at V came to 0 bases and at J to 3 bases, leaving 11 bases not matched to a gene. This CDR3 spans 18 amino acids. The assay was immunoSEQ multiplex PCR, and TCRdb's table has in-frame clones only and misses some. The sample lists tens of thousands of clones, roughly 87% occurring once. The sequenced material came from blood. The chain recombines TRBV4-2 with TRBJ2-3; 8 nucleotides line up with TRBD2. This clonotype was obtained from a woman in her 50s in good health. The CDR3 spells CASSQDIAGTRYTDTQYF. DNA of the CDR3: TGTGCCAGCAGCCAAGATATCGCTGGGACTAGATATACAGATACGCAGTATTTT.